This T cell receptor beta chain was retrieved from a study of cytomegalovirus exposure and HLA in healthy donors. General observations from the study: For TCR beta chains, V- and J-gene trimming was later linked to a missense DCLRE1C variant. From TCR beta sequences, most subjects' HLA-A and HLA-B alleles were reportedly predicted accurately.

Of note for this clone: Its matching antigen is unknown.

With 60 Vbeta and 13 Jbeta primers, the PCR was carried out. Method: immunoSEQ multiplex PCR; TCRdb's copy keeps in-frame clones and lacks some. Found here are 180,000 or so clones, approximately 80% of them singletons; the top ten hold about 0.77%. The germline CDR1 and CDR2 sequences are LNHDA and SQIVND (reference sequence). This CDR3 comprises 13 residues. The junction had 4 bases not matched to a gene; V was cut back by 4 bases and J by 6 bases. This chain connects TRBV19 to TRBJ2-7; TRBD1 agrees at 9 bases. The receptor was derived from a woman aged 18-30 years in good health and CMV-seronegative. The specimen was PBMCs. CDR3 protein: CASSRDRAGEQYF. The CDR3 DNA reads as TGTGCCAGTAGTAGGGACAGGGCTGGCGAGCAGTACTTC.